This T cell receptor beta chain was sequenced during a study of blood T cell repertoires in COVID-19. This table comes from immunoSEQ multiplex PCR, and its TCRdb copy is limited to in-frame clones, with some not included. This table holds around 130,000 clones, roughly 90% found once. From germline, CDR1 is MDHEN and CDR2 SYDVKM. This CDR3 has 14 amino acids. Trimming cost V 9 bases and J 3 bases, with 17 bases left between them. This clonotype originated in a man between 65 and 85 years old with active COVID-19. The chain couples TRBV28 to TRBJ1-1, with D maybe TRBD1 (6 bases). The sequencing input was peripheral blood. The CDR3 DNA follows: TGTGCCAGTTCCATTTCGGGGGGCGACACTGAAGCTTTCTTT. Translating it yields CASSISGGDTEAFF.